The rows below give T cell receptor beta chains drawn from one sample of a study of T cell repertoires in aging, cancer and after chemotherapy. TCRdb independently ran MiXCR on the multiplex PCR reads; one entry per CDR3 protein. The table has around 960 distinct CDR3 sequences, 13% to 15% seen once. Sequencing was done on a sample of blood. All receptors come from a human donor with a solid tumor. Each CDR3 is given with its conserved first and last residue. Each record gives: D gene, J gene, V gene, clone size, CDR3 DNA, CDR3 protein. The D gene is left open where the match is weak. Rows give clone size only sometimes, using once, few, many, or a class for an expanded clone.

D gene: TRBD1
J gene: TRBJ1-1
V gene: TRBV5-8
clone size: few
CDR3 DNA: TGTGCCAGCAGCTCCGGGACAGGGAGGGCTGAAGCTTTCTTT
CDR3 protein: CASSSGTGRAEAFF

D gene: TRBD2
J gene: TRBJ2-3
V gene: TRBV24-1
clone size: few
CDR3 DNA: TGTGCCACCAGTGTGGGACTAGCGGGGCGAGATACGCAGTATTTT
CDR3 protein: CATSVGLAGRDTQYF

D gene: TRBD1
J gene: TRBJ1-1
V gene: TRBV5-6
clone size: medium-sized
CDR3 DNA: TGTGCCAGCAGCCGGGACAGGGCTTCGGGTGAAGCTTTCTTT
CDR3 protein: CASSRDRASGEAFF

D gene: TRBD1
J gene: TRBJ1-1
V gene: TRBV7-9
clone size: medium-sized
CDR3 DNA: TGTGCCAGCAGCGAGGACAGGGGGGTATGGACTGAAGCTTTCTTT
CDR3 protein: CASSEDRGVWTEAFF

D gene: -
J gene: TRBJ2-3
V gene: TRBV7-6
clone size: large
CDR3 DNA: TGTGCCAGCAGCTCTTTCATCTCTGGGTCGGGCACAGATACGCAGTATTTT
CDR3 protein: CASSSFISGSGTDTQYF

D gene: TRBD2
J gene: TRBJ2-1
V gene: TRBV24-1
clone size: medium-sized
CDR3 DNA: TGTGCCACCAGTGACCGACCCAGCGGGAGAAGGGACAATGAGCAGTTCTTC
CDR3 protein: CATSDRPSGRRDNEQFF

D gene: TRBD1
J gene: TRBJ2-1
V gene: TRBV6-5
clone size: large
CDR3 DNA: TGTGCCAGCAGTTATGGTCCGGGACAGGGGGCCTATGAGCAGTTCTTC
CDR3 protein: CASSYGPGQGAYEQFF

D gene: -
J gene: TRBJ2-1
V gene: TRBV28
clone size: few
CDR3 DNA: TGTGCCAGCAGTTTGGCCAATGAGCAGTTCTTC
CDR3 protein: CASSLANEQFF

D gene: -
J gene: TRBJ2-1
V gene: TRBV29-1
clone size: large
CDR3 DNA: TGCAGCGTTCTGACTAGTACCCCCTACAATGAGCAGTTCTTC
CDR3 protein: CSVLTSTPYNEQFF

D gene: TRBD1
J gene: TRBJ2-7
V gene: TRBV6-1
clone size: large
CDR3 DNA: TGTGCCAGCAGTGGAGGGGGCCGCTACGAGCAGTACTTC
CDR3 protein: CASSGGGRYEQYF

D gene: TRBD2
J gene: TRBJ2-1
V gene: TRBV7-9
clone size: large
CDR3 DNA: TGTGCCAGCAGCCTGACTAGCGGACCCTCCTACAATGAGCAGTTTTTC
CDR3 protein: CASSLTSGPSYNEQFF

D gene: -
J gene: TRBJ1-4
V gene: TRBV7-9
clone size: few
CDR3 DNA: TGTGCCAGCAGCTTAACGAACAGCCCTAATGAAAAACTGTTTTTT
CDR3 protein: CASSLTNSPNEKLFF

D gene: -
J gene: TRBJ2-2
V gene: TRBV12-3/TRBV12-4
clone size: large
CDR3 DNA: TGTGCCAGCAGTTTAGCCAGCAACACCGGGGAGCTGTTTTTT
CDR3 protein: CASSLASNTGELFF

D gene: -
J gene: TRBJ1-5
V gene: TRBV28
clone size: few
CDR3 DNA: TGTGCCAGCAGTTTTATAGGGGAATATCAGCCCCAGCATTTT
CDR3 protein: CASSFIGEYQPQHF

D gene: -
J gene: TRBJ2-7
V gene: TRBV7-2
clone size: -
CDR3 DNA: TGTGCCAGCAGCTTAGTAGTGAACTACGAGCAGTACTTC
CDR3 protein: CASSLVVNYEQYF

D gene: -
J gene: TRBJ2-4
V gene: TRBV30
clone size: medium-sized
CDR3 DNA: TGTGCCTGGAGTGTACTCAAAAACATTCAGTACTTC
CDR3 protein: CAWSVLKNIQYF

D gene: -
J gene: TRBJ2-7
V gene: TRBV12-3/TRBV12-4
clone size: few
CDR3 DNA: TGTGCCAGCAGTTCAGGTTACTACGAGCAGTACTTC
CDR3 protein: CASSSGYYEQYF

D gene: -
J gene: TRBJ2-3
V gene: TRBV7-9
clone size: large
CDR3 DNA: TGTGCCAGCAGCTTGGTGGCAGTCACAGATACGCAGTATTTT
CDR3 protein: CASSLVAVTDTQYF

D gene: TRBD1
J gene: TRBJ1-1
V gene: TRBV15
clone size: large
CDR3 DNA: TGTGCCACCGAACCGGGACAGGGGACCGCTGAAGCTTTCTTT
CDR3 protein: CATEPGQGTAEAFF

D gene: TRBD1
J gene: TRBJ2-3
V gene: TRBV15
clone size: -
CDR3 DNA: TGTGCCACCAGCAGGCGGGACAGGGTGGCAGATACGCAGTATTTT
CDR3 protein: CATSRRDRVADTQYF

D gene: -
J gene: TRBJ2-7
V gene: TRBV7-9
clone size: large
CDR3 DNA: TGTGCCAGCAGCCTCCGCGCGGGGTACGAGCAGTACTTC
CDR3 protein: CASSLRAGYEQYF

D gene: -
J gene: TRBJ2-2
V gene: TRBV6-2/TRBV6-3
clone size: medium-sized
CDR3 DNA: TGTGCCAGCAGTCTAAGCACCGGGGAGCTGTTTTTT
CDR3 protein: CASSLSTGELFF

D gene: TRBD1
J gene: TRBJ2-7
V gene: TRBV30
clone size: few
CDR3 DNA: TGTGCCTGGAGTGACCGGGACAGGATCTACGAGCAGTACTTC
CDR3 protein: CAWSDRDRIYEQYF

D gene: -
J gene: TRBJ1-1
V gene: TRBV19
clone size: large
CDR3 DNA: TGTGCCAGTAGGTTGTCGGGTTTTACTGAAGCTTTCTTT
CDR3 protein: CASRLSGFTEAFF

D gene: -
J gene: TRBJ2-7
V gene: TRBV6-5
clone size: large
CDR3 DNA: TGTGCCAGCAGTTACTCAGGGGAGACCTACGAGCAGTACTTC
CDR3 protein: CASSYSGETYEQYF

D gene: -
J gene: TRBJ1-6
V gene: TRBV4-1
clone size: -
CDR3 DNA: TGCGCCAGCAGCCAAGAGGGGGGGAGCTCCTATAATTCACCCCTCCACTTT
CDR3 protein: CASSQEGGSSYNSPLHF

D gene: TRBD2
J gene: TRBJ2-1
V gene: TRBV6-4
clone size: large
CDR3 DNA: TGTGCCAGCAGTGACGGCACTAGCGGCTACAATGAGCAGTTCTTC
CDR3 protein: CASSDGTSGYNEQFF

D gene: -
J gene: TRBJ1-1
V gene: TRBV5-5
clone size: medium-sized
CDR3 DNA: TGTGCCAGCAGCTTGGGACTTAGGAACACTGAAGCTTTCTTT
CDR3 protein: CASSLGLRNTEAFF

D gene: -
J gene: TRBJ2-7
V gene: TRBV7-2
clone size: large
CDR3 DNA: TGTGCCAGCAGCTTAGGGCAGCCCTACGAGCAGTACTTC
CDR3 protein: CASSLGQPYEQYF

D gene: -
J gene: TRBJ1-1
V gene: TRBV6-4
clone size: few
CDR3 DNA: TGTGCCAGCAGTGACTCACAGAACACTGAAGCTTTCTTT
CDR3 protein: CASSDSQNTEAFF

D gene: TRBD2
J gene: TRBJ2-7
V gene: TRBV7-3
clone size: medium-sized
CDR3 DNA: TGTGCCAGCAGCTTAATTGGCGGGGGCGAGCAGTACTTC
CDR3 protein: CASSLIGGGEQYF

D gene: -
J gene: TRBJ2-7
V gene: TRBV4-2
clone size: few
CDR3 DNA: TGTGCCAGCAGCCAAGAAGGGGGGATTTACGAGCAGTACTTC
CDR3 protein: CASSQEGGIYEQYF

D gene: TRBD1
J gene: TRBJ2-6
V gene: TRBV30
clone size: large
CDR3 DNA: TGTGCCTGGGGGAATAGGGGGCTTAAAGGGGCCAACGTCCTGACTTTC
CDR3 protein: CAWGNRGLKGANVLTF

D gene: TRBD2
J gene: TRBJ2-2
V gene: TRBV6-1
clone size: large
CDR3 DNA: TGTGCCAACTCGCGGGAGATTGGCGGGGAGCTGTTTTTT
CDR3 protein: CANSREIGGELFF

D gene: TRBD2
J gene: TRBJ2-7
V gene: TRBV6-1
clone size: large
CDR3 DNA: TGTGCCAGCAGGCTACTAAGCGGGGGAAGCTACGAGCAGTACTTC
CDR3 protein: CASRLLSGGSYEQYF

D gene: -
J gene: TRBJ2-6
V gene: TRBV28
clone size: medium-sized
CDR3 DNA: TGTGCCAGCAGTTCCACCCACTTTCTCTCTGGGGCCAACGTCCTGACTTTC
CDR3 protein: CASSSTHFLSGANVLTF

D gene: -
J gene: TRBJ2-3
V gene: TRBV7-3
clone size: large
CDR3 DNA: TGTGCCAGCAGCCAAGGTGTGGTTGGGGCTGCAGGGGCGGCGACATTGGATTTT
CDR3 protein: CASSQGVVGAAGAATLDF

D gene: -
J gene: TRBJ2-3
V gene: TRBV7-2
clone size: large
CDR3 DNA: TGTGCCAGCAGCTTAGTCGTTTTTTACAGCGCTAGCACAGATACGCAGTATTTT
CDR3 protein: CASSLVVFYSASTDTQYF

D gene: -
J gene: TRBJ1-2
V gene: TRBV6-5
clone size: large
CDR3 DNA: TGTGCCAGCAGTTACACTCCGGCGGGGGACTATGGCTACACCTTC
CDR3 protein: CASSYTPAGDYGYTF

D gene: TRBD2
J gene: TRBJ2-2
V gene: TRBV11-3
clone size: -
CDR3 DNA: TGTGCCAGCAGCCCCCCGACTAGCGGGCACCGGAGGGAGCTGTTTTTT
CDR3 protein: CASSPPTSGHRRELFF

D gene: TRBD1
J gene: TRBJ1-6
V gene: TRBV20-1
clone size: medium-sized
CDR3 DNA: TGCAGTGCTAGAGATCGTGAGACAGGGAATTCACCCCTCCACTTT
CDR3 protein: CSARDRETGNSPLHF

D gene: -
J gene: TRBJ1-1
V gene: TRBV6-5
clone size: large
CDR3 DNA: TGTGCCACCTCGTCCGGAACGGGCGGGACTGAAGCTTTCTTT
CDR3 protein: CATSSGTGGTEAFF

D gene: -
J gene: TRBJ2-2
V gene: TRBV6-1
clone size: large
CDR3 DNA: TGTGCCAGCAGTGAAGAGGCAGGGAACACCGGGGAGCTGTTTTTT
CDR3 protein: CASSEEAGNTGELFF

D gene: TRBD1
J gene: TRBJ2-2
V gene: TRBV7-9
clone size: large
CDR3 DNA: TGTGCCAGCAGCAGAAGACAGGGTTGGACCGGGGAGCTGTTTTTT
CDR3 protein: CASSRRQGWTGELFF

D gene: TRBD2
J gene: TRBJ2-1
V gene: TRBV20-1
clone size: few
CDR3 DNA: TGCAGTGCTAGGCCCCACTCTGGGCTAGCGGGAGTCGTCTTGTCCTACAATGAGCAGTTCTTC
CDR3 protein: CSARPHSGLAGVVLSYNEQFF

D gene: -
J gene: TRBJ1-6
V gene: TRBV5-5
clone size: -
CDR3 DNA: TGTGCCAGCAGCTTGGCCGCGGGCCGTACCCAATCACCCCTCCACTTT
CDR3 protein: CASSLAAGRTQSPLHF

D gene: -
J gene: TRBJ1-5
V gene: TRBV6-1
clone size: large
CDR3 DNA: TGTGCCAGTAGCAGGGAGCTCAGTCAGCCCCAGCATTTT
CDR3 protein: CASSRELSQPQHF

D gene: -
J gene: TRBJ2-4
V gene: TRBV11-2
clone size: few
CDR3 DNA: TGTGCCAGCAGCCCTGGGGTCAATCAGAACATTCAGTACTTC
CDR3 protein: CASSPGVNQNIQYF

D gene: -
J gene: TRBJ2-7
V gene: TRBV12-3/TRBV12-4
clone size: few
CDR3 DNA: TGTGCCAGCAGCTACGGACGGAGAGGGTCCTACGAGCAGTACTTC
CDR3 protein: CASSYGRRGSYEQYF

D gene: -
J gene: TRBJ2-7
V gene: TRBV5-1
clone size: medium-sized
CDR3 DNA: TGCGCCAGCAGCTTGGCCGGAGGACGGGCTGGGAGGTTCTACGAGCAGTACTTC
CDR3 protein: CASSLAGGRAGRFYEQYF

D gene: -
J gene: TRBJ1-3
V gene: TRBV6-4
clone size: medium-sized
CDR3 DNA: TGTGCCAGCAGTGACTCCGTATCTTATCGGGGGCTGGGGACTGGAAACACCATATATTTT
CDR3 protein: CASSDSVSYRGLGTGNTIYF

D gene: -
J gene: TRBJ2-5
V gene: TRBV20-1
clone size: few
CDR3 DNA: TGCAGTGCTAGAGGCCAGGTTTTGGGACCAGAGACCCAGTACTTC
CDR3 protein: CSARGQVLGPETQYF

D gene: TRBD1
J gene: TRBJ2-4
V gene: TRBV12-3/TRBV12-4
clone size: few
CDR3 DNA: TGTGCCAGCAGAACAGGGGGTTCAGCCAAAAACATTCAGTACTTC
CDR3 protein: CASRTGGSAKNIQYF

D gene: TRBD1
J gene: TRBJ2-7
V gene: TRBV7-2
clone size: -
CDR3 DNA: TGTGCCAGCAGTCTGGACAGGGGGCCGTACGAGCAGTACTTC
CDR3 protein: CASSLDRGPYEQYF